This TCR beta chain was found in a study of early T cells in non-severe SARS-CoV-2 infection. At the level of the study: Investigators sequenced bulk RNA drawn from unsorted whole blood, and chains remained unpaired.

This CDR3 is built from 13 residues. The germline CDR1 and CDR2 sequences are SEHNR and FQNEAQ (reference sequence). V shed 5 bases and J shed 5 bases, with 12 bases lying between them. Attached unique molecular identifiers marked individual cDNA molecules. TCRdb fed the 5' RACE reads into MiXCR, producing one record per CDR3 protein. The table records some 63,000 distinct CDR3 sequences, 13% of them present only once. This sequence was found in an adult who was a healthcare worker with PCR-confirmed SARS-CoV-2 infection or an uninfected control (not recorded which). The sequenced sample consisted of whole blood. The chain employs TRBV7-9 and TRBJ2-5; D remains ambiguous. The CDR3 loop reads CASSPDPQETQYF. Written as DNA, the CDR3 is TGTGCCAGCAGCCCGGACCCTCAGGAGACCCAGTACTTC.